The 30 T cell receptor beta chains reported below all come from one sample, sequenced in a study of T cell responses to AZD1222 COVID-19 vaccine. Only in-frame clones appear in the TCRdb table, and some are missing; sequencing was by immunoSEQ multiplex PCR. The profile shows 100,000 to 150,000 clones, around 80% of them singletons. Sequenced material: peripheral blood, taken 28 days after the second AZD1222 dose. These receptors all come from an adult who received the AZD1222 COVID-19 vaccine.

J is TRBJ2-1 and V is TRBV7-9; 10 nucleotides match TRBD2. Germline CDR1 reads SEHNR; CDR2 reads FQNEAQ (reference sequence). Trimming removed 2 bases from V and 7 bases from J; junction bases left unmatched: 5. CDR3 size: 15 residues. As DNA, the CDR3 is TGTGCCAGCAGCTTACAAAGCGGGGGGGCGAATGAGCAGTTCTTC. Amino acids: CASSLQSGGANEQFF.

The chain carries TRBV28 and TRBJ1-4; a possible D gene is TRBD1 (6 bases). CDR1 and CDR2 from the germline V gene are MDHEN and SYDVKM. The CDR3 is made up of 15 amino acids. V gave up 5 bases and J gave up 8 bases, with 18 bases separating them. The DNA of the CDR3 is TGTGCCAGCAGTCCAGCGGGGGGCGCTCGGGAAAAACTGTTTTTT. Translating gives CASSPAGGAREKLFF.

The chain links TRBV9 to TRBJ2-7; D gene uncertain. This CDR3 is built from 15 residues. CDR1 and CDR2 (germline): SGDLS, YYNGEE. With 4 bases removed from V and 3 bases from J, the gap between germline ends came to 17 bases. Written as DNA, the CDR3 is TGTGCCAGCAGCATCGGAGCTGAGCGCCACTACGAGCAGTACTTC. It codes for CASSIGAERHYEQYF.

The chain carries TRBV10-3 and TRBJ2-4; 15 bases match TRBD2. J gave up 6 bases and V 0 bases, and 6 bases lay outside the gene matches. Germline CDR1 reads ENHRY; CDR2 reads SYGVKD. The CDR3 is made up of 18 amino acids. The CDR3 coding sequence is TGTGCCATCAGTGAGTCGAGGACTAGCGGGGGGGTTGGAAACATTCAGTACTTC. This sequence encodes CAISESRTSGGVGNIQYF.

The rearrangement joins TRBV5-1 to TRBJ2-7; 9 bases map to TRBD1. The CDR3 runs 14 residues. Germline values: CDR1 SGHRS, CDR2 YFSETQ. Losses at the gene ends were 3 bases for V and 4 bases for J; bases not matched to a gene: 5. The CDR3 loop reads CASSWRDREYEQYF. The DNA for the CDR3 is TGCGCCAGCAGCTGGCGGGACAGGGAATACGAGCAGTACTTC. Filled out from reference TRBV5-1 and TRBJ2-7, the complete variable domain reads KAGVTQTPRYLIKTRGQQVTLSCSPISGHRSVSWYQQTPGQGLQFLFEYFSETQRNKGNFPGRFSGRQFSNSRSEMNVSTLELGDSALYLCASSWRDREYEQYFGPGTRLTVT.

The chain links TRBV18 to TRBJ2-3, with D unresolved. V was shortened by 4 bases and J by 1 base, with 3 bases between the two germline ends. CDR3 size: 12 residues. Germline assignment: CDR1 KGHSH and CDR2 LQKENI. Here the CDR3 reads CASSRGTDTQYF. The CDR3 coding sequence is TGTGCCAGCTCACGAGGCACAGATACGCAGTATTTT.

Note on this clone: Its ends do not fully match the called genes, so a read error is possible. The chain couples TRBV27 to TRBJ2-1; maybe TRBD1 (7 bases). CDR3 length: 15 residues. The germline gives CDR1 MNHEY, CDR2 SMNVEV (reference sequence). In DNA, the CDR3 is TGTGCCAGCCGTTTCGGCCCAGGGGGGTACAATGAGCAGTTCTTC. Encoded protein: CASRFGPGGYNEQFF.

A single count supports this clone. The chain uses TRBV10-2 and TRBJ2-1, with D perhaps being TRBD1 or TRBD2 (6 bases each). Germline V gives CDR1 WSHSY, CDR2 SAAADI. V shed 6 bases and J shed 5 bases, with 14 bases lying between them. The CDR3 is 14 residues long. CDR3 nucleotide sequence: TGCGCCAGCAGGAAGGGGGGTACAAACAATGAGCAGTTCTTC. Protein product: CASRKGGTNNEQFF.

The chain joins TRBV10-1 to TRBJ1-5; no clear D gene. Trimming removed 6 bases from V and 0 bases from J, with 9 bases in between. The length of the CDR3 is 14 residues. Germline CDR1 WNHNN, CDR2 SYGVQD (reference sequence). DNA of the CDR3: TGCGCCAGCAGGGGCGGGCTTAGCAATCAGCCCCAGCATTTT. It specifies CASRGGLSNQPQHF.

This clone was seen once. CDR3 coding DNA: TGTGCCAGCAGCTTAAGGGGCGGGCGGGGGCAAGAGACCCAGTACTTC. Amino acid sequence: CASSLRGGRGQETQYF. This chain links TRBV11-1 with TRBJ2-5; 7 bases map to TRBD2. The CDR3 is 16 amino acids. Germline loops: CDR1 SGHAT, CDR2 FQDESV (reference sequence). The V and J ends lost 2 bases and 2 bases, in that order; junction bases with no gene match: 8.

The rearrangement joins TRBV4-1 to TRBJ2-7; D might be TRBD1 or TRBD2, each matching 5 bases. This CDR3 has 15 amino acids. The germline V gene has CDR1 MGHRA and CDR2 YSYEKL. V was trimmed by 3 bases and J by 0 bases, leaving 12 bases between them. The CDR3 DNA reads as TGCGCCAGCAGCCATCCGGGACGCATCTCCTACGAGCAGTACTTC. Its translation: CASSHPGRISYEQYF.

The rearrangement links TRBV9 to TRBJ1-2; 12 bases are a match to TRBD1. Germline values: CDR1 SGDLS, CDR2 YYNGEE. With V trimmed by 2 bases and J by 7 bases, 6 bases remained unmatched. CDR3 length equals 15 residues. In DNA form, the CDR3 reads TGTGCCAGCAGCGTTGGGACAGGGGGCTTGTTTGGCTACACCTTC. The encoded protein is CASSVGTGGLFGYTF.

The chain uses TRBV18 and TRBJ1-3; a weak D match, TRBD1 (5 bases). CDR1 is KGHSH and CDR2 is LQKENI in the germline V gene. The CDR3 is made up of 16 amino acids. Trimming shortened V by 6 bases and J by 2 bases, and 17 bases separated the two germline ends. The CDR3 sequence: CASSQDNALAGNTIYF. CDR3 DNA sequence: TGTGCCAGCTCCCAGGACAATGCGTTGGCTGGAAACACCATATATTTT.

This sequence joins TRBV28 and TRBJ1-5; TRBD1 agrees at 9 bases. Germline assignment: CDR1 MDHEN and CDR2 SYDVKM. This CDR3 has 18 amino acids. V shed 6 bases and J 3 bases; nucleotides not matched to a gene: 15. The CDR3 sequence is CASSNEGWGTGYNQPQHF. CDR3 nucleotide sequence: TGTGCCAGCAGCAATGAGGGTTGGGGGACAGGGTACAATCAGCCCCAGCATTTT.

V usage is TRBV28 and J usage is TRBJ2-3; possible D gene TRBD2, 7 bases. CDR1 and CDR2 (germline): MDHEN, SYDVKM. The germline V and J ends were trimmed by 8 bases and 5 bases, with 17 bases remaining between them. This CDR3 has 14 amino acids. The CDR3, as DNA: TGTGCCAGCGGTCCGGCGGGGGCCCAAGATACGCAGTATTTT. Translating gives CASGPAGAQDTQYF. Complete variable domain (other parts from reference TRBV28 and TRBJ2-3): DVKVTQSSRYLVKRTGEKVFLECVQDMDHENMFWYRQDPGLGLRLIYFSYDVKMKEKGDIPEGYSVSREKKERFSLILESASTNQTSMYLCASGPAGAQDTQYFGPGTRLTVL.

The J gene is TRBJ1-4, the V gene TRBV5-1; D not certain. Germline CDR1 SGHRS, CDR2 YFSETQ. The CDR3 loop spans 14 amino acids. V gave up 5 bases and J gave up 0 bases, with 8 bases separating them. Here the CDR3 reads CASRPEATNEKLFF. DNA for the CDR3: TGCGCCAGCAGACCCGAAGCAACTAATGAAAAACTGTTTTTT.

The chain has TRBV18 and TRBJ1-5; D unresolved. Per the germline V gene, CDR1 is KGHSH and CDR2 is LQKENI. The CDR3 runs 12 residues. Trimming pared 10 bases from V and 2 bases from J, leaving 9 bases between. In DNA, the CDR3 is TGTGCCACCAGCCAGGGCAATCAGCCCCAGCATTTT. This sequence encodes CATSQGNQPQHF.

This chain links TRBV19 with TRBJ2-5, with D possibly being TRBD1 or TRBD2 (5 bases each). The DNA end is more similar to TRBJ2-7, so the J call may be wrong. This CDR3 has 15 residues. CDR1 and CDR2 (germline): LNHDA, SQIVND (reference sequence). The CDR3 sequence: CASSGPGLGDYEQYF. CDR3 DNA: TGTGCCAGTAGTGGTCCCGGGCTGGGGGACTACGAGCAGTACTTC.

The V and J genes are TRBV6-6 and TRBJ1-6, with D possibly being TRBD1 (5 bases). The germline V gene encodes CDR1 MNHNY and CDR2 SVGAGI (reference sequence). The CDR3 has 15 amino acids. V lost 0 bases, J lost 10 bases, and 13 bases lay in between. This chain's CDR3 is CASSYSMGEGSPLHF. The CDR3 bases are TGTGCCAGCAGTTACTCGATGGGGGAGGGCTCACCCCTCCACTTT.

V gene TRBV28 combines with J gene TRBJ1-6; tentative D call: TRBD1 (5 bases). This CDR3 contains 18 residues. Deletions cut 8 bases from V and 0 bases from J, with 20 bases between. CDR1 is MDHEN and CDR2 is SYDVKM in the germline V gene. CDR3 nucleotide sequence: TGTGCCAGCGGTCGCCCGGACACCTGGGGCTCCTATAATTCACCCCTCCACTTT. Translation: CASGRPDTWGSYNSPLHF.

This clone was recorded a few times. The V call is TRBV5-5, the J call TRBJ2-7, with D unresolved. V was pared by 2 bases and J by 1 base, with 7 bases between. The CDR3 contains 13 residues. Germline CDR1 and CDR2: SGHKS and YYEKEE (reference sequence). The CDR3, as DNA: TGTGCCAGCAGCTTCGAAGGATCCTACGAGCAGTACTTC. Translation: CASSFEGSYEQYF.

V gene TRBV19 combines with J gene TRBJ2-2; D tentatively reads TRBD1 or TRBD2 (5 bases each). The V gene's germline CDR1 is LNHDA and CDR2 SQIVND (reference sequence). The length of the CDR3 is 15 residues. With 6 bases removed from V and 5 bases from J, the gap between germline ends came to 16 bases. The CDR3 DNA sequence: TGTGCCAGTAGCGAACTAGGGGTACGAACCGGGGAGCTGTTTTTT. Its translation is CASSELGVRTGELFF.

CDR3 coding DNA: TGTGCCAGCAGCTTAAGGGGAAGCACAGATACGCAGTATTTT. This codes for CASSLRGSTDTQYF. The chain combines TRBV7-3 with TRBJ2-3, with D unclear. CDR3 length equals 14 residues. Germline lookup yields CDR1 SGHTA and CDR2 FQGTGA. Trimming took 1 base from V and 0 from J, leaving 5 bases between them.

The chain joins TRBV4-1 to TRBJ1-6, with D hard to call. This CDR3 region has 15 residues. V gave up 3 bases and J gave up 4 bases, with 10 bases separating them. CDR1 MGHRA and CDR2 YSYEKL come from the germline V gene. The CDR3 spells CASSQSQQYNSPLHF. In DNA form, the CDR3 reads TGCGCCAGCAGCCAGTCACAGCAATATAATTCACCCCTCCACTTT.

The chain has TRBV9 and TRBJ2-2; possibly TRBD1 for D (6 bases). Germline V gene lookup returns CDR1 SGDLS and CDR2 YYNGEE. The V and J ends lost 4 bases and 1 base respectively, with 8 bases between them. This CDR3 spans 14 amino acids. Here the CDR3 DNA reads TGTGCCAGCAGCCTGGGACAGAACACCGGGGAGCTGTTTTTT. Its protein is CASSLGQNTGELFF.

The rearrangement uses TRBV30 and TRBJ2-1, with D perhaps assigned TRBD1 or TRBD2 (5 bases each). The CDR3 loop spans 15 amino acids. The V and J ends lost 1 base and 0 bases respectively, with 10 bases between them. Per the germline V gene, CDR1 is GTSNPN and CDR2 is SVGIG (reference sequence). In nucleotides, the CDR3 is TGTGCCTGGAGTGGGGACCGAGGCTCCTACAATGAGCAGTTCTTC. Its translation: CAWSGDRGSYNEQFF.

As DNA, the CDR3 is TGTGCCAGCAGTTTGGACAGGGGAACTTTCTTT. Translation: CASSLDRGTFF. V is TRBV7-2 and J is TRBJ1-1; 9 bases are a match to TRBD1. Trimming took 6 bases from V and 12 from J; bases not matched to a gene: 5. CDR3 size: 11 residues. Per the germline V gene, CDR1 is SGHTA and CDR2 is FQGNSA. The full variable domain, in which reference TRBV7-2 and TRBJ1-1 provide the parts outside the CDR3, is GAGVSQSPSNKVTEKGKDVELRCDPISGHTALYWYRQSLGQGLEFLIYFQGNSAPDKSGLPSDRFSAERTGGSVSTLTIQRTQQEDSAVYLCASSLDRGTFFGQGTRLTVV.

This clone came up once. The V gene is TRBV7-2, the J gene TRBJ1-5; perhaps TRBD1 as D (5 bases). Germline CDR1 reads SGHTA; CDR2 reads FQGNSA. V lost 1 base and J lost 0, with 13 bases in between. The CDR3 contains 17 residues. The CDR3 coding sequence is TGTGCCAGCAGCTTAGGGGGCAGTCAGGTTAGCAATCAGCCCCAGCATTTT. Its translation is CASSLGGSQVSNQPQHF.

The rearrangement joins TRBV19 to TRBJ1-1, with a tentative D call TRBD1 (6 bases). The germline V gene has CDR1 LNHDA and CDR2 SQIVND (reference sequence). V lost 4 bases and J 2 bases, leaving 11 bases between the germline ends. The CDR3 consists of 14 residues. The CDR3 reads CASSKDRINTEAFF. The CDR3 coding sequence is TGTGCCAGTAGTAAGGACAGAATTAACACTGAAGCTTTCTTT.

The chain links TRBV29-1 to TRBJ2-3, with 7 bases lining up with TRBD2. This CDR3 has 13 amino acids. Trimming removed 7 bases from V and 4 bases from J; junction bases left unmatched: 8. Germline assignment: CDR1 SQVTM and CDR2 ANQGSEA. The CDR3 DNA follows: TGCAGCGGGGGTAGCGGGTTGTCAGATACGCAGTATTTT. Its protein product is CSGGSGLSDTQYF.